This T cell receptor beta chain stems from a study of cytomegalovirus exposure and HLA in healthy donors. Vbeta (60) and Jbeta (13) primers were used in the PCR. Sequencing was performed with immunoSEQ multiplex PCR; in TCRdb, only in-frame clones are kept and a portion is missing. The sample lists about 190,000 clones; over 75% were seen once. Points from the study as a whole: Later analysis demonstrated an association between a missense DCLRE1C variant and TCR beta V- and J-gene trimming. Later findings reportedly placed an Asian-associated ancestry cluster below the approximately 670-donor mean for N-insertions.

CDR1 MNHEY and CDR2 SMNVEV come from the germline V gene (reference sequence). CDR3 size: 13 residues. Trimming cost V 5 bases and J 15 bases, with 17 bases left between them. In the case of this clone: The antigen remains unidentified.

The sequence derives from a man between 35 and 55 years old in good health and CMV-seropositive. Sequencing used PBMCs. The rearrangement uses TRBV27 and TRBJ1-6; TRBD1 might be the D (5 bases). The CDR3 region is CASSTQSGGILHF. For the CDR3, the DNA is TGTGCCAGCAGTACGCAATCGGGGGGTATCCTCCACTTT.